This T cell receptor beta chain was sequenced during a study of shared clonotypes between healthy human individuals. Overall study context: The donor group consisted of two women and a few men, aged 18 to 49. Study-wide points: Represented diversity, genetic and exposure-history alike, was limited by few donors. Richness estimates generally favored naive over memory subsets.

Germline trimming cut 0 bases from V and 2 bases from J; bases unmatched to any gene: 9. Germline V lookup: CDR1 SGHVS, CDR2 FNYEAQ. The CDR3 has 17 residues. The protocol was immunoSEQ multiplex PCR, while the TCRdb copy is restricted to in-frame clones and leaves out a portion. The profile shows around 1.9 million clones, roughly 91% of them singletons. The naive CD8 fraction comprised CD45RO-negative cells positively selected for CCR7 and excluded terminally differentiated effector memory CD45RA+ cells. To note about this clone: Antigen: not known.

This receptor was taken from a man aged 18-30 years in good health. Some clones in this sample may be carry-over from other donors' samples. The chain employs TRBV7-6 and TRBJ2-7; 8 bases fit TRBD1. Sequenced sample: naive CD8+ T cells from PBMCs. The CDR3 loop is CASSLAGEDRVPYEQYF. CDR3 sequence (DNA): TGTGCCAGCAGCTTAGCGGGAGAGGACAGGGTACCCTACGAGCAGTACTTC.